This section outlines one T cell receptor (beta chain) sequence together with its context. Its antigen is not known. This sample stems from a study of response to subunit inactivated influenza vaccine. Each CDR3 protein is one row after TCRdb ran MiXCR on the RT-PCR reads. The data contain hundreds of thousands of distinct CDR3 sequences, 15% to 20% of them singletons. Points from the study as a whole: New T cells are recruited in small numbers by each seasonal influenza vaccination, according to the authors' suggestion.

V lost 2 bases and J 5 bases, leaving 12 bases between the germline ends. This CDR3 comprises 14 residues. Germline assignment: CDR1 SGHDT and CDR2 YYEEEE. The clonotype comes from a man aged 50-60 years who received an inactivated influenza vaccine. The rearrangement joins TRBV5-6 to TRBJ2-3; D possibly corresponds to TRBD1 (5 bases). The specimen was PBMCs from blood, collected around 5 days after vaccination. The CDR3 here is CASSFAGSKDTQYF. The CDR3 bases are TGTGCCAGCAGCTTCGCAGGGTCCAAAGATACGCAGTATTTT.